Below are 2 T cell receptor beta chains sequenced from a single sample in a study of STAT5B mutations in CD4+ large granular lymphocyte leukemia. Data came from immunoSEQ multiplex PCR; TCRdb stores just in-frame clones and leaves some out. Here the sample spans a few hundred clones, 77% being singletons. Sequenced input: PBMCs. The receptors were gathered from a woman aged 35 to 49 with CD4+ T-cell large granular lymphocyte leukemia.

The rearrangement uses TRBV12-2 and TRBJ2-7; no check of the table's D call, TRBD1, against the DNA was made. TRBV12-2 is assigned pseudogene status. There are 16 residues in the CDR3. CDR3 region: CASRLQGTPHPYEQYF. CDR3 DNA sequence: TGTGCAAGTCGCTTACAGGGGACACCTCATCCTTACGAGCAGTACTTC.

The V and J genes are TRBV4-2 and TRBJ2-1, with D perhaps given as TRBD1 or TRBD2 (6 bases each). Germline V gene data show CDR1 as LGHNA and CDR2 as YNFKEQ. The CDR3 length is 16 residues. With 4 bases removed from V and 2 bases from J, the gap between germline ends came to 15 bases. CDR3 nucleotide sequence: TGTGCCAGCAGCCCGCTAGGAGGGGGACCCTACAATGAGCAGTTCTTC. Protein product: CASSPLGGGPYNEQFF.